This T cell receptor (beta chain) was recorded in a study of beta chain features in type 1 diabetes. Per the germline V gene, CDR1 is SGHTA and CDR2 is FQGTGA. Trimming pared 6 bases from V and 4 bases from J, leaving 13 bases between. The CDR3 spans 14 residues. Sequenced material consisted of expressed TCRB transcripts (all of the isolated RNA was reverse transcribed). Using immunoSEQ multiplex PCR, the repertoire was profiled, and TCRdb retains in-frame clones only, with some absent. The sample yields over 300,000 clones, less than 10% seen once. Roughly 110 mL of blood, on average, came from one heparinised draw per donor. CD45RO/CCR7/CD25/CD127/CD95/CD27 staining was used to isolate CD4+ naive, central memory, regulatory and stem cell-like memory cells by sorting.

The chain is built from TRBV7-3 and TRBJ2-1, with no clear D. This TCR was sampled from a woman younger than 30 in good health. What was sequenced was central memory CD4+ T cells from blood. The CDR3 here is CASSPKGGYNEQFF. The CDR3 DNA sequence: TGTGCCAGCAGTCCCAAGGGCGGTTACAATGAGCAGTTCTTC.